This paragraph covers one TCR beta chain sequence. This clonotype occurred a few times. The clone's antigen remains unknown. The input lacks base qualities; no much larger clone sits a single base away. The entry originates in a study of CD8 T cells in ankylosing spondylitis (dated by TCRdb to 2016 to 2017). Broadly, across the study: The study set out to find disease-linked TCR variants by profiling T cell receptor beta repertoires in ankylosing spondylitis patients and healthy donors. In total, the full study cohort was made up of some 110 healthy donors and 25 ankylosing spondylitis patients. Peripheral blood was sampled, and synovial fluid was also collected from ankylosing spondylitis patients.

Points the paper makes about the study in general: According to the report, matched synovial fluid samples from ankylosing spondylitis patients were significantly enriched for the disease-linked clones. Blood from ankylosing spondylitis patients appeared to be characterized by a TCR beta motif made up of seven or eight highly homologous amino acid variants. In peripheral blood, the disease-linked clones were found at relatively low frequencies and had a CD8+ phenotype. Some motif variants were previously reported in synovial fluid and blood of reactive arthritis patients, suggesting common disease-initiation mechanisms.

For sequencing, an Illumina HiSeq 2500 was employed. Quantitative 5'-RACE with molecular barcodes was used to prepare TCR beta libraries. The study's own analysis went as follows. A new computational method, built on a probabilistic model of VDJ rearrangement, was used to identify disease-linked TCR variants. The raw public reads went through TCRdb reprocessing: fastp at Q25, MiXCR clone calling, in-frame beta chains kept. Identical CDR3 proteins give one entry, which carries the most common genes and DNA. It is TCRdb's table, rather than the study itself, that gives the V and J calls and clone size. In all, the sample holds 670,000 or so distinct CDR3 sequences, and roughly 20% of those were seen once. About 20% of the sample belongs to the ten largest clones. Sequences SGDLS (CDR1) and YYNGEE (CDR2) are obtained from the germline V gene. The CDR3 sequence holds 18 residues, the cysteine and phenylalanine included. Only the CDR3 part of the read is kept: 54 bases, read in frame from the first base. Germline trimming amounts to 4 bases on V and 3 bases on J, with 12 as the count of junction bases outside the gene matches.

This TCR came from a male donor with ankylosing spondylitis. The chain is encoded by TRBV9 joined to TRBJ2-7; 14 bases in the middle match TRBD2. The sample taken for sequencing was blood, either unsorted or a sorted T cell fraction (not recorded which). The CDR3 protein is CASSPEGLAGAGGYEQYF. The nucleotides are TGTGCCAGCAGCCCCGAGGGACTAGCGGGGGCAGGGGGCTACGAGCAGTACTTC.